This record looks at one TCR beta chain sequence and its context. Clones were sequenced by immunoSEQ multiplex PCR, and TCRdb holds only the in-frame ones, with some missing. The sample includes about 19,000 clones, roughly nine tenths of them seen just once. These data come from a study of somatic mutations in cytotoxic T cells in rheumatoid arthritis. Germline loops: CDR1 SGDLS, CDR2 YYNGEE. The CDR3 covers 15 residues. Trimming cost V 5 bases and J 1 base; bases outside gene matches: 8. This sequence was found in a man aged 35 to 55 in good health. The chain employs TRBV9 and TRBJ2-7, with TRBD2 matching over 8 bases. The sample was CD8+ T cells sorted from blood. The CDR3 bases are TGTGCCAGCAGTCCCTTCGGGGGGGCTTCCTACGAGCAGTACTTC. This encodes CASSPFGGASYEQYF.